These 26 T cell receptor beta chains originate from one sample sequenced in a study of blood T cell repertoires in COVID-19. Data came from immunoSEQ multiplex PCR; TCRdb stores just in-frame clones and leaves some out. The profile shows some 150,000 clones, around 89% of them singletons. Sample: peripheral blood. Receptor source: a woman between 40 and 55 years old with acute or convalescent COVID-19.

This chain links TRBV5-4 with TRBJ2-3; 8 bases are shared with TRBD1. The CDR3 has 18 amino acids. V was clipped by 4 bases and J by 0 bases; unmatched bases: 13. The germline CDR1 and CDR2 sequences are SGHNT and YYREEE (reference sequence). This CDR3 reads CASSRTGTGTISTDTQYF. The CDR3 coding sequence is TGTGCCAGCAGCAGGACAGGGACGGGAACTATTAGCACAGATACGCAGTATTTT. Using reference TRBV5-4 and TRBJ2-3 for the parts outside the CDR3, the full variable domain is ETGVTQSPTHLIKTRGQQVTLRCSSQSGHNTVSWYQQALGQGPQFIFQYYREEENGRGNFPPRFSGLQFPNYSSELNVNALELDDSALYLCASSRTGTGTISTDTQYFGPGTRLTVL.

The chain links TRBV7-2 to TRBJ1-5; D is undetermined. The germline V gene encodes CDR1 SGHTA and CDR2 FQGNSA. The CDR3 runs to 16 residues. V lost 1 base and J 6 bases, leaving 16 bases between the germline ends. CDR3 sequence reads: CASSLVTRPAGQPQHF. CDR3 nucleotides: TGTGCCAGCAGCTTAGTAACCCGGCCCGCGGGTCAGCCCCAGCATTTT.

The rearrangement joins TRBV9 to TRBJ1-4, with a weak D call TRBD1 (5 bases). Germline V gives CDR1 SGDLS, CDR2 YYNGEE. This CDR3 comprises 15 residues. Trimming left V 5 bases short and J 0 bases short, with 11 bases between. The CDR3 DNA is TGTGCCAGCAGTTTTACAGGAACAACTAATGAAAAACTGTTTTTT. Its protein is CASSFTGTTNEKLFF.

The rearrangement links TRBV6-6 to TRBJ2-1; D possibly corresponds to TRBD1 (6 bases). Germline assignment: CDR1 MNHNY and CDR2 SVGAGI (reference sequence). The CDR3 runs to 14 residues. V lost 6 bases and J 4 bases, leaving 13 bases between the germline ends. CDR3 bases: TGTGCCAGCAGCCGGACAGAACGTTACAATGAGCAGTTCTTC. Translation gives CASSRTERYNEQFF.

The gene calls are TRBV4-1 and TRBJ2-5; TRBD2 matches at 7 bases. Germline CDR1 MGHRA, CDR2 YSYEKL. The V segment lost 3 bases and the J segment 5 bases; nucleotides outside the gene matches: 6. The CDR3 has 14 residues. CDR3 protein: CASSQDQGGETQYF. DNA for the CDR3: TGCGCCAGCAGCCAGGATCAGGGAGGGGAGACCCAGTACTTC.

The gene calls are TRBV6-5 and TRBJ1-1; 9 bases align to TRBD1. Germline assignment: CDR1 MNHEY and CDR2 SVGAGI. Unmatched junction bases numbered 11, after V lost 2 bases and J lost 10 bases. CDR3 length: 15 amino acids. This CDR3 is CASSYRDRASGRAFF. CDR3 coding DNA: TGTGCCAGCAGTTACAGGGACAGGGCGAGCGGCCGAGCTTTCTTT.

V usage is TRBV12-3 or TRBV12-4 and J usage is TRBJ2-7; D is unclear. CDR3 length equals 13 residues. V lost 5 bases, J lost 2 bases, and 10 bases lay in between. CDR3 sequence (DNA): TGTGCCAGCAGTCCTGAGTCCCCCTACGAGCAGTACTTC. It yields the protein CASSPESPYEQYF.

The chain combines TRBV6-5 with TRBJ2-3, with TRBD1 as a possible D gene (6 bases). Deletions cut 5 bases from V and 2 bases from J, with 8 bases between. Per germline, CDR1 MNHEY and CDR2 SVGAGI. This CDR3 spans 13 amino acids. The CDR3 DNA is TGTGCCAGCAGTCGGGACACCACAGATACGCAGTATTTT. This translates into CASSRDTTDTQYF.

The J gene is TRBJ2-3, the V gene TRBV3-1 (or the pseudogene TRBV3-2); 12 bases are shared with TRBD2. The CDR3 runs 15 residues. Germline V lookup: CDR1 LGHDT, CDR2 YNNKEL (reference sequence). V shed 7 bases and J 4 bases; nucleotides not matched to a gene: 6. For the CDR3, the DNA is TGTGCCAGCAATCGGGCTAGCGGGGGGGCAGATACGCAGTATTTT. It codes for CASNRASGGADTQYF.

This rearrangement joins TRBV3-1 (or the pseudogene TRBV3-2) to TRBJ1-1; D gene ambiguous. CDR1 and CDR2 from the germline V gene are LGHDT and YNNKEL (reference sequence). V dropped 0 bases and J dropped 6 bases, with 20 bases sitting between them. This CDR3 is 17 amino acids long. The CDR3 nucleotides are TGTGCCAGCAGCCAAGATCATCCGGGTAGAATACCTCCTGAAGCTTTCTTT. Protein sequence: CASSQDHPGRIPPEAFF.

CDR3 coding DNA: TGTGCCAGCAGCCGAATAGGGCAGGGTGGGGAAAAACTGTTTTTT. Its protein is CASSRIGQGGEKLFF. The gene calls are TRBV28 and TRBJ1-4; possible D gene TRBD1, 5 bases. Germline lookup yields CDR1 MDHEN and CDR2 SYDVKM. The CDR3 runs 15 residues. V lost 6 bases to trimming and J lost 8 bases, with 19 bases between them.

This chain joins TRBV10-3 and TRBJ1-1; D perhaps matches TRBD1 (6 bases). The length of the CDR3 is 13 residues. V dropped 5 bases and J dropped 3 bases, with 10 bases sitting between them. Germline CDR1 ENHRY, CDR2 SYGVKD. CDR3 in amino acids: CAISTGLDTEAFF. DNA for the CDR3: TGTGCCATCAGTACAGGGCTTGACACTGAAGCTTTCTTT.

The V and J genes are TRBV20-1 and TRBJ2-1; TRBD2 agrees at 15 bases. This CDR3 spans 16 amino acids. J gave up 4 bases and V 3 bases, and 4 bases lay outside the gene matches. Germline-derived CDR1 and CDR2 are DFQATT and SNEGSKA (reference sequence). CDR3 coding DNA: TGCAGTGCTAGTGGGACTAGCGGGGGGACTTACAATGAGCAGTTCTTC. Encoded protein: CSASGTSGGTYNEQFF.

This clone occurred a few times. The chain joins TRBV19 to TRBJ2-7; no firm D call. Germline V gives CDR1 LNHDA, CDR2 SQIVND (reference sequence). This CDR3 has 14 residues. Trimming shortened V by 4 bases and J by 0 bases, and 10 bases separated the two germline ends. CDR3 protein: CASSTSLSSYEQYF. The CDR3 DNA sequence: TGTGCCAGTAGTACCAGTCTGTCCTCCTACGAGCAGTACTTC.

The rearrangement uses TRBV12-3 or TRBV12-4 and TRBJ2-1; no firm D call. CDR3 length: 13 amino acids. The V gene lost 5 bases and the J gene lost 6 bases, with 11 bases spanning the gap. In DNA, the CDR3 is TGTGCCAGCAGTGGTAATGCGGCCAATGAGCAGTTCTTC. As protein: CASSGNAANEQFF.

The rearrangement links TRBV6-2 or TRBV6-3 to TRBJ2-7; 9 nucleotides align to TRBD2. Germline V gives CDR1 MNHEY, CDR2 SVGEGT. The J segment lost 0 bases and the V segment lost 0 bases, leaving 6 bases of the junction unmatched. This CDR3 is 17 amino acids long. The CDR3 spells CASSYSTTGLASYEQYF. CDR3 in DNA: TGTGCCAGCAGTTACTCCACCACGGGACTAGCCTCCTACGAGCAGTACTTC.

This clone occurred a few times. J is TRBJ2-3 and V is TRBV3-1 (or the pseudogene TRBV3-2); 9 bases fit TRBD2. The CDR3 sequence is 16 residues long. CDR1 and CDR2 (germline): LGHDT, YNNKEL (reference sequence). J lost 2 bases, V lost 6 bases, and 9 bases had no gene match. This CDR3 is CASRRTSATNTDTQYF. For the CDR3, the DNA is TGTGCCAGCAGGCGGACTAGCGCGACAAACACAGATACGCAGTATTTT.

In this sample, this clone turned up a few times. This chain connects TRBV7-6 to TRBJ1-3; D perhaps matches TRBD1 (6 bases). This CDR3 spans 16 amino acids. The germline CDR1 and CDR2 sequences are SGHVS and FNYEAQ. Trimming stripped 4 bases from V and 0 bases from J, with 13 bases between. CDR3 nucleotide sequence: TGTGCCAGCAGCTCAGGGACACCCAGCTCTGGAAACACCATATATTTT. Its protein product is CASSSGTPSSGNTIYF. Using reference TRBV7-6 and TRBJ1-3 for the parts outside the CDR3, the full variable domain is GAGVSQSPRYKVTKRGQDVALRCDPISGHVSLYWYRQALGQGPEFLTYFNYEAQQDKSGLPNDRFSAERPEGSISTLTIQRTEQRDSAMYRCASSSGTPSSGNTIYFGEGSWLTVV.

The chain carries TRBV5-1 and TRBJ2-6; D may be TRBD2 (6 bases). V dropped 2 bases and J dropped 0 bases, with 6 bases sitting between them. In germline, CDR1 is SGHRS, CDR2 YFSETQ. The CDR3 extends over 15 amino acids. As DNA, the CDR3 is TGCGCCAGCAGCTTCGGGGGCTCTGGGGCCAACGTCCTGACTTTC. Its translation: CASSFGGSGANVLTF.

This clone was recorded only once. The CDR3 spells CASSLGTIIPQETQYF. CDR3 DNA: TGTGCCAGCAGCTTGGGGACTATAATACCCCAAGAGACCCAGTACTTC. The chain is built from TRBV5-8 and TRBJ2-5, with D tentatively TRBD2 (6 bases). The V end lost 0 bases, the J end lost 1 base, and 13 bases lay between the germline ends. Germline assignment: CDR1 SGHTS and CDR2 YDEGEE. The CDR3 has 16 residues.

This rearrangement joins TRBV4-1 to TRBJ1-5; 7 bases are a match to TRBD1. Trimming removed 1 base from V and 6 bases from J; junction bases left unmatched: 6. The CDR3 covers 15 residues. Germline CDR1 is MGHRA and CDR2 is YSYEKL. The CDR3 reads CASSQVEGAGQPQHF. CDR3 nucleotide sequence: TGCGCCAGCAGCCAAGTTGAGGGGGCGGGTCAGCCCCAGCATTTT.

The genes are TRBV19 and TRBJ1-4; 7 nucleotides agree with TRBD1. V was pared by 2 bases and J by 8 bases, with 5 bases of the junction left unmatched. Per the germline V gene, CDR1 is LNHDA and CDR2 is SQIVND (reference sequence). CDR3 size: 14 residues. In DNA form, the CDR3 reads TGTGCCAGTAGTATAACGACAGGGCGCGAAAAACTGTTTTTT. Encoded protein: CASSITTGREKLFF.

The chain joins TRBV28 to TRBJ1-5; a weak D match, TRBD1 (5 bases). The CDR3 consists of 14 residues. Deletions cut 6 bases from V and 6 bases from J, with 15 bases between. Germline CDR1 and CDR2: MDHEN and SYDVKM. CDR3 in amino acids: CASRETVSGQPQHF. CDR3 in DNA: TGTGCCAGCAGGGAGACAGTATCCGGTCAGCCCCAGCATTTT.

This clone was counted once. This chain connects TRBV24-1 to TRBJ2-1; TRBD2 matches 13 bases. Germline CDR1 reads KGHDR; CDR2 reads SFDVKD. V gave up 4 bases and J gave up 4 bases; unmatched junction bases: 9. This CDR3 is 18 amino acids long. The CDR3 region is CATSDPLAGGLKYNEQFF. CDR3 nucleotides: TGTGCCACCAGTGACCCACTAGCGGGAGGGCTTAAGTACAATGAGCAGTTCTTC.

This clone was counted only a few times. This chain joins TRBV29-1 and TRBJ1-2; unclear D gene. The V and J ends lost 2 bases and 1 base respectively, with 8 bases between them. Germline loops: CDR1 SQVTM, CDR2 ANQGSEA. CDR3 size: 13 residues. The CDR3, as DNA: TGCAGCGTTGAACAACAGCATAACTATGGCTACACCTTC. Translated: CSVEQQHNYGYTF.

The rearrangement links TRBV5-1 to TRBJ2-4, with D maybe TRBD1 (7 bases). The germline CDR1 and CDR2 sequences are SGHRS and YFSETQ. Deletions cut 5 bases from V and 6 bases from J, with 15 bases between. This CDR3 has 14 amino acids. CDR3 sequence: CASRRQGGPNIQYF. In DNA, the CDR3 is TGCGCCAGCAGGCGTCAGGGGGGCCCAAACATTCAGTACTTC.